This T cell receptor beta chain came from a study of vaccination and CD4 T cells after COVID-19. Treatment of the sample: approximately nine-day PBMC culture with coronavirus spike peptide pools or control peptides (ViraFEST assay). Worth noting for this clonotype: Its target is not known.

Sequencing of the DNA from cultured CD4+ T cells was carried out with the Oncomine TCR Beta short-read assay. Using its own MiXCR run on the PCR reads, TCRdb lists one record per CDR3 protein. The sample records some 14,000 distinct CDR3 sequences, 63% being singletons. V was shortened by 2 bases and J by 5 bases, with 28 bases between the two germline ends. Germline V CDR1 and CDR2: MDHEN, SYDVKM. CDR3 size: 19 residues. This chain uses TRBV28 with TRBJ2-7; maybe TRBD2 (6 bases). The sequence derives from a human donor who had recovered from COVID-19. Sequenced input: CD4+ T cells from blood, cultured in vitro. The CDR3 DNA is TGTGCCAGCAGTTTACCCCTCCGGGTGGGAGGCCTCAGGAGGGACGAGCAGTACTTC. Protein sequence: CASSLPLRVGGLRRDEQYF.